This T cell receptor beta chain was sequenced for a study of T cell responses to AZD1222 COVID-19 vaccine (dated by TCRdb to about 2021). Background for the entire study: TCR sequencing covered over 230 trial participants: 200 to 210 given two doses of AZD1222 and approximately 26 given two doses of MenACWY control vaccine. Trial participants were enrolled by age into subgroups of 18-55, 56-69 and 70-plus years, and about 150, 27 and 61 TCR-sequenced participants, respectively, were included in these subgroups. Findings and caveats that apply to the study as a whole: Conclusions about previously exposed vaccinees are limited because only six or seven AZD1222 recipients were SARS-CoV-2 seropositive at baseline. The 56-69-year group was small, and its depth increase did not reach significance, likely because of low power. After two AZD1222 doses, both the breadth and the depth of spike-specific TCRs were significantly higher than at day 0 and than in MenACWY recipients. The whole spike protein was spanned by vaccine-associated CD4 TCRs, and dominant responses were seen in regions 160-218 and 743-854. Because no day 14 peak-response samples were available, the repertoires could be characterized only after the peak T cell response. Nearly half of unique spike-specific TCRs reportedly recognized epitopes outside regions mutated in the B.1.351 and B.1.1.7 variants. Most participants were white British and females outnumbered males, and the authors suggested that clonal diversity may have been underestimated.

Interpreted using the paper, the time point label stands for: about 28 days (+/-7) after the second vaccine dose. AZD1222 recipients whose second dose came at about 4 weeks and those whose second dose came at about 12 weeks were combined into one group, since spike-specific TCR depth and breadth did not differ between the two schedules. The vaccinee samples were drawn from two UK trials, COV001 and COV002, one of which was a single-blind randomized controlled phase 2/3 trial testing AZD1222 (ChAdOx1 nCoV-19) in healthy adults. For TCRbeta chain sequencing, PBMC samples from trial participants were taken at day 0 and at day 28 after the second dose. Details on this clone: Its antigen is currently not known. The sample holds no much larger clone one base away, and base qualities are not on file.

The cysteine opens and the phenylalanine closes a CDR3 of 18 amino acids. The read is trimmed to its CDR3 DNA, 54 bases read in frame from base 1. The CDR3 regions of human TCRbeta chains were subjected to immunosequencing. The authors' analysis ran thus. Repertoire TCRs were checked for matches against a reference library of SARS-CoV-2-specific TCRs that had been generated using the MIRA antigen-specificity platform. Breadth was defined as the fraction of unique TCRs that were SARS-CoV-2-associated, and depth was defined as the fraction of total T cells that were SARS-CoV-2-associated. Using the MIRA data, every spike-specific TCR was mapped to the spike region that the TCR reacted to and assigned to either a CD4 or a CD8 class. Log10-transformed breadth and depth values were compared by one-way ANOVA with Sidak's multiple comparisons tests. As stored in TCRdb, this immuneACCESS dataset retains in-frame rearrangements with V and J assigned. A fraction of the clones does not appear; measured against another copy, unresolved V genes explain less than half of the discrepancy, and the remainder lacks a known reason. V and J calls plus clone size are reproduced from that table; the DNA served to infer D and trimming. This sample lists 95,000 to 150,000 clones; 85% to 90% were detected once. About 4.3% of the sample goes to the ten largest clones.

This receptor was taken from an adult who received the AZD1222 COVID-19 vaccine. The rearranged chain carries TRBV21-1 and TRBJ2-4; TRBD2, the D gene given by the table, was not confirmed from the DNA. TRBV21-1 is assigned pseudogene status. Specimen: peripheral blood, collected 28 days after the second AZD1222 dose. The nucleotide sequence reads as follows: TGTGCCAGCATCGATAGAAAGGGACTAGTATTAGCCAAAAACATTCAGTACTTC. Protein translation: CASIDRKGLVLAKNIQYF.